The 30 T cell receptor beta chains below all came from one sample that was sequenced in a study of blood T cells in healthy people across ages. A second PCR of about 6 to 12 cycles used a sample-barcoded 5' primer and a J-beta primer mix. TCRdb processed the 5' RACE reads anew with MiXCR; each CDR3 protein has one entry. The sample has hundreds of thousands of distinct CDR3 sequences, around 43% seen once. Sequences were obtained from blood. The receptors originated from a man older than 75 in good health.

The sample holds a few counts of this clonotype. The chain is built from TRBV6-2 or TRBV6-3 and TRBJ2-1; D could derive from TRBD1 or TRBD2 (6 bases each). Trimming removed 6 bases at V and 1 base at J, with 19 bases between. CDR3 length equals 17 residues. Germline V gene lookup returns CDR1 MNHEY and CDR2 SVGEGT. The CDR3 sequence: CASSPPLGGPSYNEQFF. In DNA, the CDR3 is TGTGCCAGCAGCCCTCCCTTAGGGGGGCCTTCCTACAATGAGCAGTTCTTC.

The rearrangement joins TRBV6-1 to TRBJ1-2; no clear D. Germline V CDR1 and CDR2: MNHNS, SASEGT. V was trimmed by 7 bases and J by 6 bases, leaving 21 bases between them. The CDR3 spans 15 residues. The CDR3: CASTPQVGSSDGYTF. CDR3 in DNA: TGTGCCAGCACTCCCCAAGTCGGTTCCTCCGATGGCTACACCTTC.

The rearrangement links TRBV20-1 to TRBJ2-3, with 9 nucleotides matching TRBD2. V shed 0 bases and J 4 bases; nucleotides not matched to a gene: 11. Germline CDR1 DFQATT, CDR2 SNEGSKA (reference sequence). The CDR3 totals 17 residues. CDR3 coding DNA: TGCAGTGCTAGAGATATGGGACTAGCCAATGTCGCAGATACGCAGTATTTT. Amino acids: CSARDMGLANVADTQYF.

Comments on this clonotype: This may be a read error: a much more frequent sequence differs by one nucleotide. CDR3 sequence reads: CASSQDATSGATETQYF. Here the CDR3 DNA reads TGCGCCAGCAGCCAAGATGCGACTAGCGGGGCCACAGAGACGCAGTATTTT. This chain links TRBV4-3 with TRBJ2-3, with TRBD2 matching 11 bases. The CDR3 has 17 amino acids. Looked up from germline, CDR1 is LGHNA and CDR2 is YSLEER.

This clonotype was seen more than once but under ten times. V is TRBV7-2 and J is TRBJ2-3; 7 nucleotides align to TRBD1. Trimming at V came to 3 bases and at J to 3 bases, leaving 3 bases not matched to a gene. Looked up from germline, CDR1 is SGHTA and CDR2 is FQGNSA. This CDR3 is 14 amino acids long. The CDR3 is CASSLDRQTDTQYF. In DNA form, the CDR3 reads TGTGCCAGCAGCTTGGACAGGCAAACAGATACGCAGTATTTT. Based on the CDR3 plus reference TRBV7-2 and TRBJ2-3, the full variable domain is GAGVSQSPSNKVTEKGKDVELRCDPISGHTALYWYRQSLGQGLEFLIYFQGNSAPDKSGLPSDRFSAERTGGSVSTLTIQRTQQEDSAVYLCASSLDRQTDTQYFGPGTRLTVL.

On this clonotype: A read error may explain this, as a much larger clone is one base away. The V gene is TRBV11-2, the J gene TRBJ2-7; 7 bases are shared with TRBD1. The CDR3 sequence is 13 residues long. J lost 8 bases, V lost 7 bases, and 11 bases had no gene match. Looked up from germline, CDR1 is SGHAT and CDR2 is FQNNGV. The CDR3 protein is CASMWLRDRKQYF. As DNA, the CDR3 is TGTGCCAGCATGTGGCTACGGGACAGAAAGCAGTACTTC.

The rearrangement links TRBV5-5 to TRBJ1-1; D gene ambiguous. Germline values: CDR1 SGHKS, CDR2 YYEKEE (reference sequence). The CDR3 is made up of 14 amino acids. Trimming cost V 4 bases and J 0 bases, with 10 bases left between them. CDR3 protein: CASSGRNMNTEAFF. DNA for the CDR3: TGTGCCAGCAGCGGCAGGAACATGAACACTGAAGCTTTCTTT.

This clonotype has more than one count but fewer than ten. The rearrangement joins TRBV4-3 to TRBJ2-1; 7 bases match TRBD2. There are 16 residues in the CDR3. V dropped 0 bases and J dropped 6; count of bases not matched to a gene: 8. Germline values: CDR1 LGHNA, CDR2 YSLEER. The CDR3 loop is CASSQDLPGLTNEQFF. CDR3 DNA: TGCGCCAGCAGCCAAGATCTCCCGGGACTAACCAATGAGCAGTTCTTC.

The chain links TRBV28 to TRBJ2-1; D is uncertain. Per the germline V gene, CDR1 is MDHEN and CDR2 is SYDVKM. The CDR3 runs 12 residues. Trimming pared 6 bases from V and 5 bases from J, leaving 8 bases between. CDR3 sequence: CASSHVHNEQFF. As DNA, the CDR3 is TGTGCCAGCAGCCACGTTCACAATGAGCAGTTCTTC. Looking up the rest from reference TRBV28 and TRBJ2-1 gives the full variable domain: DVKVTQSSRYLVKRTGEKVFLECVQDMDHENMFWYRQDPGLGLRLIYFSYDVKMKEKGDIPEGYSVSREKKERFSLILESASTNQTSMYLCASSHVHNEQFFGPGTRLTVL.

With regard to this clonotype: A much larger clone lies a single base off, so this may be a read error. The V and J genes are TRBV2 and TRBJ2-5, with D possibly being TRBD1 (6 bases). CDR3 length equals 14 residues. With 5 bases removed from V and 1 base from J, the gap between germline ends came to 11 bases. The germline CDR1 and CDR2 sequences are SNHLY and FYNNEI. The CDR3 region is CASSRDNAQETQYF. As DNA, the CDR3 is TGTGCCAGCAGTAGGGACAATGCCCAAGAGACCCAGTACTTC.

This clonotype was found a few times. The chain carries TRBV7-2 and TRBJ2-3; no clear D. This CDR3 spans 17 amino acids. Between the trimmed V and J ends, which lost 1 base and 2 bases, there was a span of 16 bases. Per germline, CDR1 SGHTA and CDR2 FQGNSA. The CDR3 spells CASSLVNRISYTDTQYF. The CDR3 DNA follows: TGTGCCAGCAGCTTAGTTAACCGGATTTCATACACAGATACGCAGTATTTT. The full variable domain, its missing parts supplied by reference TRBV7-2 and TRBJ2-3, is GAGVSQSPSNKVTEKGKDVELRCDPISGHTALYWYRQSLGQGLEFLIYFQGNSAPDKSGLPSDRFSAERTGGSVSTLTIQRTQQEDSAVYLCASSLVNRISYTDTQYFGPGTRLTVL.

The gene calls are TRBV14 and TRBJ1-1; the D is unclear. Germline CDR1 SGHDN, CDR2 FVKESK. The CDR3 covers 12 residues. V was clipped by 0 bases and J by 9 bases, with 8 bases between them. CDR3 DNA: TGTGCCAGCAGCCAAGATTCCAGGCAAGCTTTCTTT. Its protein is CASSQDSRQAFF.

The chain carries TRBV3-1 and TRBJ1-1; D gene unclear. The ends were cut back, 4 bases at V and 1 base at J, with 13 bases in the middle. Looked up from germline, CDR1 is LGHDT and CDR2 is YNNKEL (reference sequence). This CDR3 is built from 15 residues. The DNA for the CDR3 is TGTGCCAGCAGCCGGTCGGCCCGGCGGAACACTGAAGCTTTCTTT. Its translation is CASSRSARRNTEAFF. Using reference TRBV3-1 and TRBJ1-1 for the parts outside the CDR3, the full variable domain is DTAVSQTPKYLVTQMGNDKSIKCEQNLGHDTMYWYKQDSKKFLKIMFSYNNKELIINETVPNRFSPKSPDKAHLNLHINSLELGDSAVYFCASSRSARRNTEAFFGQGTRLTVV.

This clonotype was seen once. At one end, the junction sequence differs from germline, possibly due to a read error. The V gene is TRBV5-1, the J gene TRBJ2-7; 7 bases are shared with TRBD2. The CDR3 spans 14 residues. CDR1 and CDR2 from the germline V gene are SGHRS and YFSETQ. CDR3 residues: CARSLAGGSYEQYF. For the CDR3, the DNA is TGCGCCAGAAGCTTGGCGGGCGGGAGCTACGAGCAGTACTTC.

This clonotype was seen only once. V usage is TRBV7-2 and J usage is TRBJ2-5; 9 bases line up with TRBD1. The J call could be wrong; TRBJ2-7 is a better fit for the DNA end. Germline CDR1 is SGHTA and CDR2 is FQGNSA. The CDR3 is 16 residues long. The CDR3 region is CASSLGTNRGPYEQYF. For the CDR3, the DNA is TGTGCCAGCAGCTTAGGCACAAACAGGGGGCCCTACGAGCAGTACTTC.

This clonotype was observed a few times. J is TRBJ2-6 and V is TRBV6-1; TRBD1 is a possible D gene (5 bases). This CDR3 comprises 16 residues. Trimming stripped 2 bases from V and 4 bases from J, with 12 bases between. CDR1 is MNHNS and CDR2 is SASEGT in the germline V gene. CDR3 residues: CASSEIGAFGANVLTF. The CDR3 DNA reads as TGTGCCAGCAGTGAAATAGGGGCTTTCGGGGCCAACGTCCTGACTTTC.

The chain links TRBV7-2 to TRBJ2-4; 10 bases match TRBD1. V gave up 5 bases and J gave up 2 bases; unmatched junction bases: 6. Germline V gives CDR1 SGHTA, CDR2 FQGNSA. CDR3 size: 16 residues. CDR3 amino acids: CASSPWTGGSKNIQYF. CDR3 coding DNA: TGTGCCAGCAGCCCCTGGACAGGGGGGTCCAAAAACATTCAGTACTTC. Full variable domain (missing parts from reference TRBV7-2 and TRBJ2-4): GAGVSQSPSNKVTEKGKDVELRCDPISGHTALYWYRQSLGQGLEFLIYFQGNSAPDKSGLPSDRFSAERTGGSVSTLTIQRTQQEDSAVYLCASSPWTGGSKNIQYFGAGTRLSVL.

CDR3: CSAPLAGGDTQYF. The CDR3 DNA reads TGCAGTGCCCCACTAGCGGGGGGTGATACGCAGTATTTT. V and J are TRBV20-1 and TRBJ2-3; 12 positions match TRBD2. The CDR3 has 13 residues. Trimming cost V 6 bases and J 6 bases; bases outside gene matches: 4. From germline, CDR1 is DFQATT and CDR2 SNEGSKA (reference sequence).

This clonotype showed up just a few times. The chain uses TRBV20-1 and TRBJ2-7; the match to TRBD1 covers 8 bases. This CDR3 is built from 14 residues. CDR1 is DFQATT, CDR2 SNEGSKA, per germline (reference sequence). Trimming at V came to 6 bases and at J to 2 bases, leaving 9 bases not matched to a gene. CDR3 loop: CSAEGQVDTYEQYF. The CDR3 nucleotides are TGCAGTGCGGAGGGACAGGTGGACACCTACGAGCAGTACTTC.

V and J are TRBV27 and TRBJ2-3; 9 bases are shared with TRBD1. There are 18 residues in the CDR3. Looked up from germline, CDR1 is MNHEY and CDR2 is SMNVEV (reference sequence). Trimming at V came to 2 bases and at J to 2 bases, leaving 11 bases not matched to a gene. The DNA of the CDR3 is TGTGCCAGCAGTTTAATACAGGGGGCGTCTCATTACACAGATACGCAGTATTTT. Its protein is CASSLIQGASHYTDTQYF.

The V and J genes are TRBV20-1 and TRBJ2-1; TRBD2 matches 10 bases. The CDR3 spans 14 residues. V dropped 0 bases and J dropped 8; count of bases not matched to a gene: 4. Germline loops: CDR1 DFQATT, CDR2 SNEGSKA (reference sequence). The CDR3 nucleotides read TGCAGTGCTAGAGATCCTAGCGGGAGAGATGAGCAGTTCTTC. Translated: CSARDPSGRDEQFF.

In DNA form, the CDR3 reads TGTGCCAGCAGTTCTAGCGGGGGGGCCCCCGAGACCCAGTACTTC. It translates to CASSSSGGAPETQYF. The chain links TRBV7-9 to TRBJ2-5; 12 bases align to TRBD2. CDR1 is SEHNR, CDR2 FQNEAQ, per germline (reference sequence). Germline trimming cut 6 bases from V and 5 bases from J; bases unmatched to any gene: 7. The CDR3 totals 15 residues.

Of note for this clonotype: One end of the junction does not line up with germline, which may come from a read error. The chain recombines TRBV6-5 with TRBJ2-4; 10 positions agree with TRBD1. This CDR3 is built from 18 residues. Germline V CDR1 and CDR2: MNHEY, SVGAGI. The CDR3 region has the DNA TGTGCCAGCAGTCACTCCCGGGACAGGGGCTTAGCCAAAAACATTCAGTACTTC. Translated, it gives CASSHSRDRGLAKNIQYF.

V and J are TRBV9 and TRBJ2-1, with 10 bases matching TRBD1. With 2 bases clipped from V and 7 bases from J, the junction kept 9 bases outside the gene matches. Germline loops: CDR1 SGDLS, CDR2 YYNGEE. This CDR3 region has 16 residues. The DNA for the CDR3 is TGTGCCAGCAGCGTGCTTCCGGGACAGGGGAGAAATGAGCAGTTCTTC. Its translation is CASSVLPGQGRNEQFF.

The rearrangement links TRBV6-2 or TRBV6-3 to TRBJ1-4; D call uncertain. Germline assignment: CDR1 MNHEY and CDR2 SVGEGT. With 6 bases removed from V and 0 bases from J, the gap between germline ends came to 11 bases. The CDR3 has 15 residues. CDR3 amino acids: CASRSNVATNEKLFF. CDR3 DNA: TGTGCCAGCAGGTCCAACGTTGCAACTAATGAAAAACTGTTTTTT.

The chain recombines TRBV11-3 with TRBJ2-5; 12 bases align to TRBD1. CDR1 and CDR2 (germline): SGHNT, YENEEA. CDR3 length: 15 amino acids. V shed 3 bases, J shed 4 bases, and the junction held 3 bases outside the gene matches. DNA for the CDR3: TGTGCCAGCAGCTTCGGGACAGGGGGCACAGAGACCCAGTACTTC. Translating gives CASSFGTGGTETQYF. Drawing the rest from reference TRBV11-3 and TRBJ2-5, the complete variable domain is EAGVVQSPRYKIIEKKQPVAFWCNPISGHNTLYWYLQNLGQGPELLIRYENEEAVDDSQLPKDRFSAERLKGVDSTLKIQPAELGDSAVYLCASSFGTGGTETQYFGPGTRLLVL.

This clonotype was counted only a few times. The CDR3 spells CASSLPGQGFYEQYF. DNA for the CDR3: TGTGCCAGCAGCCTTCCCGGACAGGGGTTTTACGAGCAGTACTTC. V is TRBV28 and J is TRBJ2-7; 9 bases agree with TRBD1. The junction had 10 bases not matched to a gene; V was cut back by 6 bases and J by 4 bases. The length of the CDR3 is 15 residues. CDR1 is MDHEN, CDR2 SYDVKM, per germline.

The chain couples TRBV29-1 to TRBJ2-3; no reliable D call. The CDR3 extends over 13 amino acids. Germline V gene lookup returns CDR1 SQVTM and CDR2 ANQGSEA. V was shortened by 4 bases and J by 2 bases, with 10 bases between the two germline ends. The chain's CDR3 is CSVVPLPTDTQYF. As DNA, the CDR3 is TGCAGCGTTGTGCCCCTACCCACAGATACGCAGTATTTT.

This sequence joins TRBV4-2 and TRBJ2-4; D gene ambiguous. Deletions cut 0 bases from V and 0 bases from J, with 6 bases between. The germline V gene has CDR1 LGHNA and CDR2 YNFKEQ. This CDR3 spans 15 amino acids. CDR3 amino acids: CASSQDATAKNIQYF. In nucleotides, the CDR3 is TGTGCCAGCAGCCAAGATGCTACAGCCAAAAACATTCAGTACTTC.

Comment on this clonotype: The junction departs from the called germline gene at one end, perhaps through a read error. CDR3 loop: CASREEQGYNEQFF. Written as DNA, the CDR3 is TGTGCCAGCAGGGAAGAACAGGGGTACAATGAGCAGTTCTTC. The chain links TRBV6-1 to TRBJ2-1; the match to TRBD1 covers 7 bases. Germline V gene lookup returns CDR1 MNHNS and CDR2 SASEGT. This CDR3 region has 14 residues.